This paragraph reports one TCR beta chain. The target antigen is unknown. The data are from a study of CD4 T cells in relation to SARS-CoV-2 and coronaviruses. Across the study: After around 10 days of antigen culture, PBMC TCR beta CDR3s were sequenced. Of the patients, about 8 were male, 4 female, two Hispanic.

The repertoire was sequenced with immunoSEQ multiplex PCR; TCRdb's copy has only in-frame clones and lacks some. The sample consists of around 45,000 clones, roughly 80% of them appearing once. Study-level findings and limits: According to naive versus memory sequencing, detected responses are memory recall, not newly primed. No crossreactivity against non-spike viral proteins was tested here.

Material for sequencing was naive CD4+ T cells from PBMCs, cultured in vitro. Subset denoted: naive CD4+ T cells isolated by negative enrichment. The receptor was isolated from an adult with COVID-19.

The chain's CDR3 is CASSSRGRLNSPLHF. The CDR3 DNA follows: TGCGCCAGCAGCTCCCGAGGGAGACTTAATTCACCCCTCCACTTT. The chain recombines TRBV5-1 with TRBJ1-6; D is unresolved. Germline V lookup: CDR1 SGHRS, CDR2 YFSETQ. The CDR3 is 15 residues long. Trimming removed 3 bases from V and 6 bases from J, with 13 bases in between.